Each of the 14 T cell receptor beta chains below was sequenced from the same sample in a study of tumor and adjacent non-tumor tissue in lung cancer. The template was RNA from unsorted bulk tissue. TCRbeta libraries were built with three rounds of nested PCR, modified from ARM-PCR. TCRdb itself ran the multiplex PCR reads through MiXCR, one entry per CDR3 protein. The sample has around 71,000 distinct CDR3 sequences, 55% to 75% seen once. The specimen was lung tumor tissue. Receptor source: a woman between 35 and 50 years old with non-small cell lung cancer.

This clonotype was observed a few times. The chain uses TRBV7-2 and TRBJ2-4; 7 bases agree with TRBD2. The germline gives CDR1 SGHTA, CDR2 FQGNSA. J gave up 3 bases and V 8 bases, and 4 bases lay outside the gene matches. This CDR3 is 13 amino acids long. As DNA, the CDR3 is TGTGCCAGCGCAGGGAGGGTCAAAAACATTCAGTACTTC. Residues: CASAGRVKNIQYF.

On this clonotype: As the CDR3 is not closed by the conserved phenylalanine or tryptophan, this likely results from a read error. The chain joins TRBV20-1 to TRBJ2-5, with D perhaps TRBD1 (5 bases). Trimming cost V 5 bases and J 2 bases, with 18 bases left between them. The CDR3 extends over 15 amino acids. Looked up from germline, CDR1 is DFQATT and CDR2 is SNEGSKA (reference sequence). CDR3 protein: CSAVPHSRGQETQYL. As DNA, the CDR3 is TGCAGTGCTGTTCCTCACTCTAGGGGACAAGAGACCCAGTACTTA.

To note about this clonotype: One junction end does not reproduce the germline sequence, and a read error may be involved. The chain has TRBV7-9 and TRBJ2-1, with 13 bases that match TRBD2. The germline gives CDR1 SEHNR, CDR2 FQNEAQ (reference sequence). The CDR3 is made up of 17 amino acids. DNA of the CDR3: TGTGTCAGCAGCTTATGGACCGGGACTAGCGGGATACATGAGCAGTTCTTC. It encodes CVSSLWTGTSGIHEQFF.

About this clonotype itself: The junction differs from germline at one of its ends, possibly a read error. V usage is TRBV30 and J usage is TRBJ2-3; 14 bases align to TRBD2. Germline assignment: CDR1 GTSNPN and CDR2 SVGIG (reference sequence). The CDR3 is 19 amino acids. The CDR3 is CAWTLTSGRDITSTDKQYF. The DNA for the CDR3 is TGTGCCTGGACCCTGACTAGCGGGAGGGACATTACTAGCACAGATAAGCAGTATTTC. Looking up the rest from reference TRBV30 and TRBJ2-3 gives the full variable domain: SQTIHQWPATLVQPVGSPLSLECTVEGTSNPNLYWYRQAAGRGLQLLFYSVGIGQISSEVPQNLSASRPQDRQFILSSKKLLLSDSGFYLCAWTLTSGRDITSTDKQYFGPGTRLTVL.

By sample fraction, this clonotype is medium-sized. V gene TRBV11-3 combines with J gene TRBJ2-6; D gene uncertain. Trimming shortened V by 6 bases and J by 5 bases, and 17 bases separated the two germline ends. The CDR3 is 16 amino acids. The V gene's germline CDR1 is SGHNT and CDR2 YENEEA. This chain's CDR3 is CASSTARTLWANVLTF. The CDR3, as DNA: TGTGCCAGCAGTACAGCCCGCACCTTGTGGGCCAACGTCCTGACTTTC.

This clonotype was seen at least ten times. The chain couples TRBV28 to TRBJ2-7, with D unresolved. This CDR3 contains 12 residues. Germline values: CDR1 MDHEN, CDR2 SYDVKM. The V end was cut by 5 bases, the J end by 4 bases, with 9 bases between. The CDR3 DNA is TGTGCCAGCAGTCTTGGGTGGTACGAGCAGTACTTC. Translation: CASSLGWYEQYF.

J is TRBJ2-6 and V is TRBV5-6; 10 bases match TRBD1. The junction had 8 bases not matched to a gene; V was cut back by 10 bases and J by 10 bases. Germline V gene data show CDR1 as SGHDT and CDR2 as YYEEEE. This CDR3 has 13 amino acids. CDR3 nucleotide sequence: TGTGCCGGTAGCTTGGGACAGGGGAACGTCCTGACTTTC. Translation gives CAGSLGQGNVLTF. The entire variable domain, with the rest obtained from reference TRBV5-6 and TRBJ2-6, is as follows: DAGVTQSPTHLIKTRGQQVTLRCSPKSGHDTVSWYQQALGQGPQFIFQYYEEEERQRGNFPDRFSGHQFPNYSSELNVNALLLGDSALYLCAGSLGQGNVLTFGAGSRLTVL.

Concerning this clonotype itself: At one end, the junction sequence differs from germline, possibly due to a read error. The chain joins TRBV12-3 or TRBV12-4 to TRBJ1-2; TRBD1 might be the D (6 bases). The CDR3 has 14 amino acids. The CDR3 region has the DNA TGTGCCAACAGTCCGGGGGGCGCGGGCTATGGCTACACCTTC. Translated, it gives CANSPGGAGYGYTF.

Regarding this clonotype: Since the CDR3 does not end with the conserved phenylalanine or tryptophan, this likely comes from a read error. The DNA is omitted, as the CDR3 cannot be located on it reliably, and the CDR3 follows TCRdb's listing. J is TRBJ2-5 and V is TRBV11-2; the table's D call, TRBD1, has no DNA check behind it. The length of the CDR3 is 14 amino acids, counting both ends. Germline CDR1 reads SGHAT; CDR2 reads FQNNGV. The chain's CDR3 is CASSPWTGQETQYM.

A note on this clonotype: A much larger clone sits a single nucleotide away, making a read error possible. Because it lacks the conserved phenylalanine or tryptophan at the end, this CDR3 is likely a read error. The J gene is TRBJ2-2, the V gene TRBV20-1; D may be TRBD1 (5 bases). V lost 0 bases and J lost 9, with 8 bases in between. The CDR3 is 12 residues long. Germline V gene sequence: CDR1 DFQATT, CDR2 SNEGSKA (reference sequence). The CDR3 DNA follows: TGCAGTGCTAGAGATTCAGGGTGGGAGCTGTTTTTG. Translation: CSARDSGWELFL.

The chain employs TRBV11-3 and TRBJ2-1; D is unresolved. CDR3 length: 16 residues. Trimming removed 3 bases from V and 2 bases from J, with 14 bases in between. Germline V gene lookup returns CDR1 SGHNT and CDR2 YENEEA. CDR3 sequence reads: CASSFHHSFAYNEQFF. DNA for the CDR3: TGTGCCAGCAGCTTCCATCACAGTTTTGCCTACAATGAGCAGTTCTTC.

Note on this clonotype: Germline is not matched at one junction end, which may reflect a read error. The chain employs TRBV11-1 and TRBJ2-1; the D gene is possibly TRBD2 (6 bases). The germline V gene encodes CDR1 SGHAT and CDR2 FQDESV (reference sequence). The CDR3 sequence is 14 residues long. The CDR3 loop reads CASSSKGRGDEQFF. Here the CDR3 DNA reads TGTGCCAGTAGCTCCAAGGGGCGCGGGGATGAGCAGTTCTTT.

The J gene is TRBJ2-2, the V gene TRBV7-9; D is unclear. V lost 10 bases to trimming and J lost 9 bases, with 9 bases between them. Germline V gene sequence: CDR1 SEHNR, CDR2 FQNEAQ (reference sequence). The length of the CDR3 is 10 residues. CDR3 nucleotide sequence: TGTGCCACATGGAGTCGGGAGCTGTTTTTT. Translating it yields CATWSRELFF.

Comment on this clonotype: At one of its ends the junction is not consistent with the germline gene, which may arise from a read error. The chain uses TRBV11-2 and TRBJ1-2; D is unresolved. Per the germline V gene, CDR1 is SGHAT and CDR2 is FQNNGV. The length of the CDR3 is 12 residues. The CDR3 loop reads CASRAGLGCYAF. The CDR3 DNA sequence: TGTGCCAGCAGGGCGGGTCTGGGGTGTTACGCCTTC.